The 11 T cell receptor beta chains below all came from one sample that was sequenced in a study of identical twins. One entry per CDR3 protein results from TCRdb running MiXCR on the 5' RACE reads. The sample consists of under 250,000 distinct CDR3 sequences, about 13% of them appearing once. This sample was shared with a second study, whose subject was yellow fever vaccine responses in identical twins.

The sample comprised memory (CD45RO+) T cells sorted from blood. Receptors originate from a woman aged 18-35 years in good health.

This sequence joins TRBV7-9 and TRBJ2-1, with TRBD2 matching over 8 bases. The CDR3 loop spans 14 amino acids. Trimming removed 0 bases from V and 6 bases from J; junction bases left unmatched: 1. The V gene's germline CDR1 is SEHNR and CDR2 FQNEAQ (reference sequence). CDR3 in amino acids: CASSLASGVNEQFF. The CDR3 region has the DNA TGTGCCAGCAGCTTAGCTAGCGGGGTCAATGAGCAGTTCTTC.

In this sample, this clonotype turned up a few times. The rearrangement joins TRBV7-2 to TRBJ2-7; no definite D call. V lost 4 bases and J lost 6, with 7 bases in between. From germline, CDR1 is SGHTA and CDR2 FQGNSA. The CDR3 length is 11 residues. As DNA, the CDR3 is TGTGCCAGCAGCTCCTACTTCGAGCAGTACTTC. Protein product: CASSSYFEQYF.

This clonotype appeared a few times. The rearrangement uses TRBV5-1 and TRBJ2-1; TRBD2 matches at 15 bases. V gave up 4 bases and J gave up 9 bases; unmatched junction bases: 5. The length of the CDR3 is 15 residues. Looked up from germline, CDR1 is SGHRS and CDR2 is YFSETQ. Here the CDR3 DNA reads TGCGCCAGCAGCCAGGGGACTAGCGGGAGGATTGAGCAGTTCTTC. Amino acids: CASSQGTSGRIEQFF.

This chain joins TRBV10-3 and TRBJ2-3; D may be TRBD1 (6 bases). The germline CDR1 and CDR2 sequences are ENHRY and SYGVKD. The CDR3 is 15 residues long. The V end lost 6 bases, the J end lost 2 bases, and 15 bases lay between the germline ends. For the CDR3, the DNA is TGTGCCATCAGAGGGAAAGGGGGACACACAGATACGCAGTATTTT. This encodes CAIRGKGGHTDTQYF.

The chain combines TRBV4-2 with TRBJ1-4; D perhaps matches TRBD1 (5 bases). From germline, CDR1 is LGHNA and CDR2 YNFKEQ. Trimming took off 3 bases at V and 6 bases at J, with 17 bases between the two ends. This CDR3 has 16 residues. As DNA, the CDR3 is TGTGCCAGCAGCCAGGAACGCAGGGCTGGGGATGAAAAACTGTTTTTT. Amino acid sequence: CASSQERRAGDEKLFF.

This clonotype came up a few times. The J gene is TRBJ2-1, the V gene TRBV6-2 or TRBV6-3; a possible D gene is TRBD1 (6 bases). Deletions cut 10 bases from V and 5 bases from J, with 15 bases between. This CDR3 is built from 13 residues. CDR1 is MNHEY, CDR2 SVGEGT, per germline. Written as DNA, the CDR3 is TGTGCCACCGGCTTGACAGGCAACAATGAGCAGTTCTTC. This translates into CATGLTGNNEQFF.

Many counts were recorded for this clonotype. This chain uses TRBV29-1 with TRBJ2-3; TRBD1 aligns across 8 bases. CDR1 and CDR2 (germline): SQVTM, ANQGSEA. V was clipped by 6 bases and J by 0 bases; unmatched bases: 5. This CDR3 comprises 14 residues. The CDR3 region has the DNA TGCAGCGTGGGAACAGGGGGTAGCACAGATACGCAGTATTTT. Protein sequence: CSVGTGGSTDTQYF.

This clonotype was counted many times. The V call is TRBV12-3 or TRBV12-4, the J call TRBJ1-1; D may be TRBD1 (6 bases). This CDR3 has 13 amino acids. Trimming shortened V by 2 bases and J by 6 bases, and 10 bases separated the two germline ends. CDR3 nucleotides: TGTGCCAGCAGTTTAAGGGGGGCCGCTGAAGCTTTCTTT. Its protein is CASSLRGAAEAFF.

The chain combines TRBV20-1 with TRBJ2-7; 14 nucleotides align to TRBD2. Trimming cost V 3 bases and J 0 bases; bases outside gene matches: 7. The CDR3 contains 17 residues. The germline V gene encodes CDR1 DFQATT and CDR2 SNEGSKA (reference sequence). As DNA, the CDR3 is TGCAGTGCTAGGCCCGGGACTAGCGGGAGAGGCTCCTACGAGCAGTACTTC. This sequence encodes CSARPGTSGRGSYEQYF.

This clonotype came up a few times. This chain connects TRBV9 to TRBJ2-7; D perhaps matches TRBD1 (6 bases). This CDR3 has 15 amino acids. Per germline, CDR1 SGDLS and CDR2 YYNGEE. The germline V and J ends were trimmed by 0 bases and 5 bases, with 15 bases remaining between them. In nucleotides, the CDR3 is TGTGCCAGCAGCGTAGCAGCCGGGACACTCAACGAGCAGTACTTC. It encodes CASSVAAGTLNEQYF. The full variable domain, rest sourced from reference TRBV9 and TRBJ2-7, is DSGVTQTPKHLITATGQRVTLRCSPRSGDLSVYWYQQSLDQGLQFLIQYYNGEERAKGNILERFSAQQFPDLHSELNLSSLELGDSALYFCASSVAAGTLNEQYFGPGTRLTVT.

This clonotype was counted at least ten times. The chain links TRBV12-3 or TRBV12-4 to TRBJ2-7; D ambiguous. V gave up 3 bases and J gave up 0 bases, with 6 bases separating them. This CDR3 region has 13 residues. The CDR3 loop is CASSLVLSYEQYF. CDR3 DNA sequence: TGTGCCAGCAGTTTGGTCCTCTCCTACGAGCAGTACTTC.